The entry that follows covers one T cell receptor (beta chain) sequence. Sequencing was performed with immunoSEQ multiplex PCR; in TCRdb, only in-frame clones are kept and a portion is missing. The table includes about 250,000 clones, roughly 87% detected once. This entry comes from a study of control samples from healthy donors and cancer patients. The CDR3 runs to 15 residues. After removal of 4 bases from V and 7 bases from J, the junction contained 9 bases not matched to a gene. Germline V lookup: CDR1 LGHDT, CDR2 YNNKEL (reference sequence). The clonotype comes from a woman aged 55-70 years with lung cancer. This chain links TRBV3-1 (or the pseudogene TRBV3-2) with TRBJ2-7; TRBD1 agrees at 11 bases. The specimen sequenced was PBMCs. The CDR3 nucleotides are TGTGCCAGCAGCCCCGCCGGGGACAGGGGGTATGAGCAGTACTTC. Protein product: CASSPAGDRGYEQYF.